These T cell receptor beta chains were read from a single sample in a study of blood T cell repertoires in COVID-19. Data came from immunoSEQ multiplex PCR; TCRdb stores just in-frame clones and leaves some out. The repertoire holds about 95,000 clones, with around nine tenths as singletons. Sequencing input: peripheral blood. The receptors stem from a man in his sixties with COVID-19, enrolled during active disease. Each CDR3 is given with its conserved first and last residue. A D gene is named only where the DNA matches it firmly. Not every row has a clone size; where given, it reads once, few, many or a size class.

TRBJ1-1 TRBD1 TRBV7-2 - TGTGCCAGCAGCCGCCGGGACAGGGAAGCTGAAGCTTTCTTT CASSRRDREAEAFF
TRBJ2-6 TRBD2 TRBV5-1 - TGCGCCAGCAGCTTGGCCGGGGGACTAGCGGGAGTAGTTGGGGCCAACGTCCTGACTTTC CASSLAGGLAGVVGANVLTF
TRBJ1-5 TRBD1 TRBV6-1 - TGTGCCAGCAGTGACAGGGGGGAGGTTCAGCCCCAGCATTTT CASSDRGEVQPQHF
TRBJ1-1 TRBD1 TRBV19 - TGTGCCAGTAAACGAGGACAGGTCGGCACTGAAGCTTTCTTT CASKRGQVGTEAFF
TRBJ2-1 TRBD1 TRBV24-1 - TGTGCCACCAGTACCGGGACAGGACCTTACAATGAGCAGTTCTTC CATSTGTGPYNEQFF
TRBJ2-1 TRBD2 TRBV10-3 - TGTGCCTCGGGACTAGCGGGAGAATACAATGAGCAGTTCTTC CASGLAGEYNEQFF
TRBJ2-7 - TRBV2 - TGTGCCAGCAGTGTGGACAGTGCCTCCTACGAGCAGTACTTC CASSVDSASYEQYF
TRBJ2-1 TRBD2 TRBV4-1 - TGCGCCAGCAGCCCCACCGGAGCGGGAGTAAGTAATGAGCAGTTCTTC CASSPTGAGVSNEQFF
TRBJ2-7 TRBD1 TRBV5-4 - TGTGCCAGCAGCCGAGGACAGGGGGCTTACGAGCAGTACTTC CASSRGQGAYEQYF
TRBJ1-3 TRBD1 TRBV28 once TGTGCCAGCAGTTCCCCGGACAGGGGGGACACCATATATTTT CASSSPDRGDTIYF
TRBJ2-4 TRBD2 TRBV9 - TGTGCCAGCAGCGTAGAGGACGGGAGGGTAAGAAACATTCAGTACTTC CASSVEDGRVRNIQYF
TRBJ2-7 - TRBV19 - TGTGCCAGTAGTATAGGGAGGGGCCTCTCCTACGAGCAGTACTTC CASSIGRGLSYEQYF
TRBJ2-3 TRBD2 TRBV11-2 - TGTGCCAGCAGCTCGGGTTGGGGGGGGACAGATACGCAGTATTTT CASSSGWGGTDTQYF
TRBJ2-3 TRBD2 TRBV2 - TGTGCCAGCGGCCCGTCGGGGAGGGCAGATACGCAGTATTTT CASGPSGRADTQYF
TRBJ2-7 - TRBV2 - TGTGCCAGCAGTGGTGGGGGCCGTCTCCTCTACGAGCAGTACTTC CASSGGGRLLYEQYF
TRBJ2-1 - TRBV20-1 - TGCAGTGCTGGAGGACAGATTAAGCAGTTCTTC CSAGGQIKQFF
TRBJ2-2 - TRBV13 - TGTGCCAGCAGCCTCTACGAGGCCCTGAACACCGGGGAGCTGTTTTTT CASSLYEALNTGELFF
TRBJ2-7 TRBD1 TRBV5-4 - TGTGCCAGCAGCTTGACAGGGGTTACCTACGAGCAGTACTTC CASSLTGVTYEQYF
TRBJ1-2 - TRBV7-9 - TGTGCCAGCAGCTCCGACTTAGGAGGGGGGGATGGCTACACCTTC CASSSDLGGGDGYTF
TRBJ2-1 - TRBV10-3 - TGTGCCATCAGTGCAGGAAATGAGCAGTTCTTC CAISAGNEQFF
TRBJ2-2 TRBD2 TRBV5-4 - TGTGCCAGCAAGGGCGGGAGGTCCGGGGAGCTGTTTTTT CASKGGRSGELFF
TRBJ2-7 TRBD1 TRBV5-8 - TGTGCCAGCAGCTTCGATCAGGGGGCCTACGAGCAGTACTTC CASSFDQGAYEQYF
TRBJ2-7 TRBD1 TRBV27 - TGTGCCAGCAGTTTAGGGACAGTACGATACGAGCAGTACTTC CASSLGTVRYEQYF
TRBJ1-1 TRBD1 TRBV10-3 - TGTGCCATCAGCGGGACAGGTGGAACTGAAGCTTTCTTT CAISGTGGTEAFF
TRBJ1-4 - TRBV19 - TGTGCCAGTAGTACAGGGGTCTTTGCAACTAATGAAAAACTGTTTTTT CASSTGVFATNEKLFF
TRBJ1-2 TRBD1 TRBV5-1 - TGCGCCAGCAGCTTGGGGACAGGGGGCAACTATGGCTACACCTTC CASSLGTGGNYGYTF
TRBJ1-2 TRBD1 TRBV7-2 - TGTGCCAGCAGCTCAGGTTCCAGGGGGCTAATCTATGGCTACACCTTC CASSSGSRGLIYGYTF
TRBJ2-1 TRBD1 TRBV4-1 - TGCGCCAGCAGCCCCGGGACAGGGGTTTACAATGAGCAGTTCTTC CASSPGTGVYNEQFF
TRBJ2-2 TRBD2 TRBV10-3 - TGTGCCATCAGAGTGAGTAGCGGGAGAAGGACCGGGGAGCTGTTTTTT CAIRVSSGRRTGELFF
TRBJ2-7 - TRBV27 - TGTGCCAGCAGTTTATTTCCAGGGTTGGGGCAGCAGTACTTC CASSLFPGLGQQYF
TRBJ2-1 - TRBV18 once TGTGCCAGCTCACCGGTGATCAACTCTCGGGATGAGCAGTTCTTC CASSPVINSRDEQFF
TRBJ2-2 - TRBV27 - TGTGCCAGCAGTTTCGACAGGAGCGGGGAGCTGTTTTTT CASSFDRSGELFF
TRBJ2-7 - TRBV7-2 - TGTGCCAGCAGCTCCCGGTCAGCGGGCGAGCAGTACTTC CASSSRSAGEQYF
TRBJ2-7 - TRBV6-2/TRBV6-3 - TGTGCCAGCAGCCGGCGGGACAGACGCTACGAGCAGTACTTC CASSRRDRRYEQYF
TRBJ2-1 TRBD2 TRBV15 - TGTGCCACCAGCAACACAGCGGGAGATTACAATGAGCAGTTCTTC CATSNTAGDYNEQFF
TRBJ2-3 - TRBV5-1 - TGCGCCAGCAGCTTGGGGTCGAGGGCGGCAGATACGCAGTATTTT CASSLGSRAADTQYF
TRBJ1-2 - TRBV7-8 - TGTGCCAGCAGCTCCAAGTTCGAACAGGGTGCCTATGGCTACACCTTC CASSSKFEQGAYGYTF
TRBJ2-7 TRBD2 TRBV5-5 - TGTGCCAGCAGCTTCAGGGGAGTAGCGGGGACTTACGAGCAGTACTTC CASSFRGVAGTYEQYF
TRBJ2-6 TRBD1 TRBV6-1 - TGTGCCAGCAGTGAAGCGACAGGGTCTGGGGCCAACGTCCTGACTTTC CASSEATGSGANVLTF
TRBJ2-7 - TRBV11-2 - TGTGCCAGCAGCGTAAACATAAAGACAGGATCCGAGCAGTACTTC CASSVNIKTGSEQYF
TRBJ2-5 TRBD1 TRBV19 - TGTGCCAGTAGTACTCGGACAGGAGGAAAGACCCAGTACTTC CASSTRTGGKTQYF
TRBJ2-7 TRBD1 TRBV2 - TGTGCCACCCGGGACAGGGGGTTCAGTTCGGTCTACGAGCAGTACTTC CATRDRGFSSVYEQYF
TRBJ2-7 - TRBV27 - TGTGCCAGCAGTTACCCTCCCGGGGAGGCTGGAAACGAGCAGTACTTC CASSYPPGEAGNEQYF
TRBJ2-7 - TRBV24-1 - TGTGCCACCAGCGCTTCCTCAAGGGGCTCCTACGAGCAGTACTTC CATSASSRGSYEQYF
TRBJ1-2 TRBD1 TRBV3-1/TRBV3-2 - TGTGCCAGCAGCCCTACGGACAGGGGATATGGCTACACCTTC CASSPTDRGYGYTF
TRBJ1-2 - TRBV11-3 - TGTGCCAGCAGCTTCAGCCCTCGGGGGGATGGCTACACCTTC CASSFSPRGDGYTF
TRBJ1-6 - TRBV7-3 few TGTGCCAGCAGCTTAGGGGAGAGCTCCTATAATTCACCCCTCCACTTT CASSLGESSYNSPLHF